This TCR beta chain was captured in a study of blood T cell repertoires in COVID-19. Study-wide background: The United States, Italy and Spain supplied acute and convalescent COVID-19 samples.

In the original analysis: How many nucleated cells were present was estimated from reference gene primer amplification. Clones were sequenced by immunoSEQ multiplex PCR, and TCRdb holds only the in-frame ones, with some missing. V, J and clone size derive from that table, while D and trimming were established from the DNA sequence. The sample lists 120,000 or so clones; 65% to 90% were seen once. Germline V gene data show CDR1 as LNHDA and CDR2 as SQIVND (reference sequence). CDR3 length: 16 amino acids. Trimming cost V 7 bases and J 2 bases; bases outside gene matches: 12. The receptor comes from a man older than 75 with active or convalescent COVID-19. This chain uses TRBV19 with TRBJ2-3, with TRBD1 matching 7 bases. The material sequenced was peripheral blood. This chain's CDR3 is CASTPRGHGNTDTQYF. The DNA of the CDR3 is TGTGCCAGTACCCCAAGGGGGCACGGGAACACAGATACGCAGTATTTT.